This T cell receptor beta chain is drawn from a study of T cell responses to AZD1222 COVID-19 vaccine. Profiled with immunoSEQ multiplex PCR; TCRdb holds only in-frame clones, not every one. The table includes some 130,000 clones, roughly 90% detected once. V was clipped by 5 bases and J by 3 bases, with 13 bases between them. This CDR3 comprises 15 residues. Germline V CDR1 and CDR2: SGHAT, FQNNGV. Material: peripheral blood, obtained 28 days after the second AZD1222 dose. The rearrangement links TRBV11-2 to TRBJ1-4; tentatively, D is TRBD1 (6 bases). The receptor was isolated from an adult who received the AZD1222 COVID-19 vaccine. The CDR3 nucleotides are TGTGCCAGCAGCCAAAGGGGGGGGGCTAATGAAAAACTGTTTTTT. Protein sequence: CASSQRGGANEKLFF.